The 22 T cell receptor beta chains listed next were all sequenced from one sample in a study of T-cell reconstitution after alpha-beta-depleted transplantation in children. During its preparation, the TCRbeta library received unique molecular identifiers. One entry per CDR3 protein results from TCRdb running MiXCR on the PCR reads. This sample has around 490,000 distinct CDR3 sequences, with roughly 10% found just once. This material consisted of PBMCs, mostly from graft donor cells, taken 180 days after TCRalphabeta/CD19-depleted stem cell transplant. These receptor sequences come from a female patient between 2 and 15 years old who had a stem cell transplant for aplastic anemia, so the T cells may come from the graft donor.

The V gene is TRBV12-3 or TRBV12-4, the J gene TRBJ2-2, with TRBD2 matching 10 bases. The CDR3 contains 15 residues. With V trimmed by 3 bases and J by 6 bases, 4 bases remained unmatched. The CDR3: CASSFASGSPGELFF. The CDR3 region has the DNA TGTGCCAGCAGTTTTGCTAGCGGGAGCCCCGGGGAGCTGTTTTTT.

The chain couples TRBV2 to TRBJ2-7; D remains unclear. Looked up from germline, CDR1 is SNHLY and CDR2 is FYNNEI. V lost 7 bases to trimming and J lost 1 base, with 2 bases between them. This CDR3 contains 10 residues. The CDR3 sequence is CASTSYEQYV. In DNA, the CDR3 is TGTGCCAGCACTTCCTACGAGCAGTACGTC.

The chain couples TRBV5-4 to TRBJ2-7, with D tentatively TRBD1 (6 bases). This CDR3 has 13 residues. The V gene's germline CDR1 is SGHNT and CDR2 YYREEE (reference sequence). V shed 4 bases and J shed 2 bases, with 10 bases lying between them. In nucleotides, the CDR3 is TGTGCCAGCAGCAGGGACACCACCTACGAGCAGTACTTC. It specifies CASSRDTTYEQYF. The full variable domain, its missing parts supplied by reference TRBV5-4 and TRBJ2-7, is ETGVTQSPTHLIKTRGQQVTLRCSSQSGHNTVSWYQQALGQGPQFIFQYYREEENGRGNFPPRFSGLQFPNYSSELNVNALELDDSALYLCASSRDTTYEQYFGPGTRLTVT.

The table lists this clonotype with a few counts. This chain joins TRBV13 and TRBJ1-2; D ambiguous. The CDR3 runs to 14 residues. Germline lookup yields CDR1 PRHDT and CDR2 FYEKMQ (reference sequence). The germline V and J ends were trimmed by 5 bases and 0 bases, with 10 bases remaining between them. In DNA, the CDR3 is TGTGCCAGCAGCGCCTTAACAGCTAACTATGGCTACACCTTC. Its protein is CASSALTANYGYTF.

This clonotype was picked up many times. The chain recombines TRBV7-6 with TRBJ2-3; a weak D match, TRBD2 (5 bases). Trimming removed 5 bases at V and 5 bases at J, with 8 bases between. CDR1 and CDR2 from the germline V gene are SGHVS and FNYEAQ. This CDR3 comprises 12 residues. CDR3 nucleotide sequence: TGTGCCAGCAGCAGAGCGGTAGATACGCAGTATTTT. The encoded protein is CASSRAVDTQYF.

Only a few counts were recorded for this clonotype. The chain joins TRBV6-5 to TRBJ2-1, with a weak D call TRBD1 (5 bases). CDR1 is MNHEY, CDR2 SVGAGI, per germline. The CDR3 runs 13 residues. V shed 4 bases and J shed 5 bases, with 9 bases lying between them. The DNA of the CDR3 is TGTGCCAGCAGTTTCGCACAGGACAATGAGCAGTTCTTC. Protein: CASSFAQDNEQFF.

Only a few counts were recorded for this clonotype. V gene TRBV20-1 combines with J gene TRBJ2-7; 10 bases fit TRBD2. The CDR3 extends over 15 amino acids. The germline CDR1 and CDR2 sequences are DFQATT and SNEGSKA (reference sequence). J gave up 3 bases and V 0 bases, and 5 bases lay outside the gene matches. In DNA, the CDR3 is TGCAGTGCTAGAGATTTCCTAGCGGGGGACTACGAGCAGTACTTC. This encodes CSARDFLAGDYEQYF.

Notes on this clonotype: One end of the junction fails to match germline, which may point to a read error. The chain couples TRBV5-1 to TRBJ2-1, with 11 bases matching TRBD2. CDR3 length equals 15 residues. CDR1 is SGHRS, CDR2 YFSETQ, per germline. The CDR3 sequence is CASSTGTSGDNEHFF. The CDR3 region has the DNA TGCGCCAGCAGCACCGGGACTAGCGGTGACAATGAGCATTTCTTC.

This clonotype was detected a few times. V and J are TRBV18 and TRBJ2-7, with D maybe TRBD1 (5 bases). The CDR3 spans 15 residues. Trimming took 2 bases from V and 2 from J, leaving 13 bases between them. The germline V gene has CDR1 KGHSH and CDR2 LQKENI. CDR3 protein: CASSPTGTGAYEQYF. The CDR3 DNA reads TGTGCCAGCTCACCAACGGGTACAGGCGCCTACGAGCAGTACTTC.

This clonotype was counted a few times. The chain has TRBV7-9 and TRBJ2-1, with D tentatively TRBD2 (6 bases). The germline gives CDR1 SEHNR, CDR2 FQNEAQ (reference sequence). The CDR3 extends over 17 amino acids. V gave up 1 base and J gave up 5 bases, with 18 bases separating them. Here the CDR3 reads CASSLGFGGQGDNEQFF. For the CDR3, the DNA is TGTGCCAGCAGCTTAGGATTCGGGGGTCAGGGTGACAATGAGCAGTTCTTC. The complete variable domain, with remaining parts taken from reference TRBV7-9 and TRBJ2-1, reads DTGVSQNPRHKITKRGQNVTFRCDPISEHNRLYWYRQTLGQGPEFLTYFQNEAQLEKSRLLSDRFSAERPKGSFSTLEIQRTEQGDSAMYLCASSLGFGGQGDNEQFFGPGTRLTVL.

The DNA for the CDR3 is TGCGCCAGCAGTCGGGACTTCACGCCAGACACAGATACGCAGTATTTT. It specifies CASSRDFTPDTDTQYF. The rearrangement joins TRBV4-3 to TRBJ2-3, with D tentatively TRBD2 (6 bases). This CDR3 spans 16 amino acids. Trimming left V 6 bases short and J 2 bases short, with 18 bases between. Germline-derived CDR1 and CDR2 are LGHNA and YSLEER.

This clonotype was counted many times. V is TRBV16 and J is TRBJ2-7; D gene uncertain. Trimming left V 2 bases short and J 0 bases short, with 8 bases between. This CDR3 has 14 residues. Germline CDR1 KGHSY, CDR2 FQNENV. The CDR3 region has the DNA TGTGCCAGCAGCCAACGCGGCAACTCCTACGAGCAGTACGTC. Encoded protein: CASSQRGNSYEQYV.

This clonotype was detected ten times or more. The CDR3 coding sequence is TGTGCCAGCAGCGTTACAGGTCAGAGCAATCAGCCCCAGCATTTT. Its translation is CASSVTGQSNQPQHF. The genes are TRBV5-5 and TRBJ1-5; D is perhaps TRBD1 (5 bases). Trimming cost V 4 bases and J 1 base, with 12 bases left between them. CDR3 length: 15 residues. The germline V gene encodes CDR1 SGHKS and CDR2 YYEKEE (reference sequence).

This clonotype has a count of ten or more. The chain has TRBV7-2 and TRBJ2-3, with D possibly TRBD1 on 6 matching bases. The V gene's germline CDR1 is SGHTA and CDR2 FQGNSA. The CDR3 runs to 15 residues. V lost 5 bases and J 2 bases, leaving 14 bases between the germline ends. CDR3 DNA: TGTGCCAGCAGCCTACAGGGCACCTACACAGATACGCAGTATTTT. It yields the protein CASSLQGTYTDTQYF.

V is TRBV3-1 and J is TRBJ2-7, with D possibly TRBD1 on 5 matching bases. The CDR3 consists of 13 residues. V shed 3 bases and J shed 7 bases, with 13 bases lying between them. Per germline, CDR1 LGHDT and CDR2 YNNKEL (reference sequence). CDR3 sequence: CASSHAQGREQYF. CDR3 in DNA: TGTGCCAGCAGCCACGCGCAGGGCCGGGAGCAGTACTTC.

The V call is TRBV7-2, the J call TRBJ2-7; the D is unclear. This CDR3 has 13 residues. V was shortened by 1 base and J by 3 bases, with 7 bases between the two germline ends. CDR1 is SGHTA, CDR2 FQGNSA, per germline. The CDR3 is CASSLEQIYEQYF. CDR3 coding DNA: TGTGCCAGCAGCTTAGAACAGATCTACGAGCAGTACTTC.

The V gene is TRBV7-6, the J gene TRBJ2-2, with 8 bases that match TRBD1. Trimming cost V 2 bases and J 1 base; bases outside gene matches: 15. This CDR3 comprises 20 residues. The germline V gene encodes CDR1 SGHVS and CDR2 FNYEAQ. The CDR3 nucleotides are TGTGCCAGCAGCTTACTGGCCCCGGACAGGGTGATTGGGAACACCGGGGAGCTGTTTTTT. Residues: CASSLLAPDRVIGNTGELFF.

The rearrangement joins TRBV6-2 or TRBV6-3 to TRBJ2-7, with 11 bases fitting TRBD2. Germline lookup yields CDR1 MNHEY and CDR2 SVGEGT. The CDR3 has 14 amino acids. With 6 bases clipped from V and 5 bases from J, the junction kept 6 bases outside the gene matches. CDR3 DNA: TGTGCCAGCAGCCCTAGCGGGAGGCTGCACGAGCAGTACGTC. It specifies CASSPSGRLHEQYV.

The chain carries TRBV28 and TRBJ2-2; 7 bases fit TRBD2. Trimming at V came to 5 bases and at J to 3 bases, leaving 12 bases not matched to a gene. The CDR3 is 17 residues long. Germline V CDR1 and CDR2: MDHEN, SYDVKM. The CDR3 DNA is TGTGCCAGCAGTCCTCTTGGGAGGGCATGGGACACCGGGGAGCTGTTTTTT. Translation: CASSPLGRAWDTGELFF.

The rearrangement links TRBV29-1 to TRBJ2-7; TRBD2 might be the D (6 bases). CDR3 length equals 13 residues. Deletions cut 5 bases from V and 5 bases from J, with 16 bases between. Germline CDR1 reads SQVTM; CDR2 reads ANQGSEA. The CDR3: CSVKVGGSHEQYV. In nucleotides, the CDR3 is TGCAGCGTTAAAGTGGGGGGTTCCCACGAGCAGTACGTC.

A few counts support this clonotype. The chain combines TRBV28 with TRBJ1-4, with D possibly matching TRBD1 (5 bases). Germline V gene sequence: CDR1 MDHEN, CDR2 SYDVKM. V shed 5 bases and J shed 12 bases, with 22 bases lying between them. The CDR3 length is 15 residues. CDR3 in amino acids: CASSPSGTGGAELFF. The CDR3 nucleotides read TGTGCCAGCAGTCCATCCGGGACGGGGGGTGCGGAACTGTTTTTT.

J is TRBJ2-4 and V is TRBV12-3 or TRBV12-4; D is unresolved. The CDR3 has 18 residues. The V and J ends lost 7 bases and 0 bases respectively, with 22 bases between them. This CDR3 reads CASILPRTLILAKNIQYF. CDR3 bases: TGTGCCAGCATTCTTCCCCGGACCCTGATTTTAGCCAAAAACATTCAGTACTTC.